The source of this T cell receptor (beta chain) is a study of somatic mutations in cytotoxic T cells in rheumatoid arthritis. Study context: Each patient's diagnosis was followed right away by a blood draw (30 ml EDTA), before any treatment. Sorting by flow gave nearly 100% purity for some V beta antibody-stained T-cell populations, including V beta1+ cells sequenced for TCRB.

The table came from immunoSEQ multiplex PCR; TCRdb's copy has only in-frame clones and leaves some out. The sample shows approximately 14,000 clones, 82% of them seen only once. V was clipped by 5 bases and J by 6 bases, with 5 bases between them. The CDR3 runs 11 residues. Germline CDR1 SGHAT, CDR2 FQNNGV. What was sequenced was CD8+ T cells sorted from blood. The source is an adult with rheumatoid arthritis. This chain uses TRBV11-2 with TRBJ2-1, with unresolved D. CDR3 bases: TGTGCCAGCAGCCGGATCAATGAGCAGTTCTTC. It translates to CASSRINEQFF.